A selection of T cell receptor beta chains follows, all from one sample in a study of regulatory T cells in long-lasting Graves disease. MiXCR, applied by TCRdb to the multiplex PCR reads, yields one record per CDR3 protein. The sample includes approximately 440,000 distinct CDR3 sequences, about a sixth of them seen just once. The same sample was also studied in work on T cells in Graves' hyperthyroidism and ophthalmopathy.

The sample consisted of peripheral blood mononuclear cells (PBMCs), taken at new diagnosis, from a patient treated with antithyroid drugs. These receptors came from a man aged 35 to 55 with Graves disease. Both conserved end residues are part of each CDR3. D genes are given only for firm matches. The size entry is marked missing in some rows and otherwise reads once, few, many or a size class.

clone size | J gene | V gene | D gene | CDR3 protein | CDR3 DNA
many | TRBJ2-1 | TRBV20-1 | TRBD2 | CSASAASGRAGQFF | TGCAGTGCTAGCGCGGCTAGCGGGAGAGCTGGGCAGTTCTTC
. | TRBJ2-3 | TRBV24-1 | . | CATSDRRYTDTQYF | TGTGCCACCAGTGACCGGAGATACACAGATACGCAGTATTTT
. | TRBJ2-2 | TRBV9 | . | CASSIAVNTGELFF | TGTGCCAGCAGCATTGCAGTGAACACCGGGGAGCTGTTTTTT
. | TRBJ2-4 | TRBV5-1 | TRBD2 | CASSFLGGEAKNIQYF | TGCGCCAGCAGCTTTTTGGGGGGGGAAGCCAAAAACATTCAGTACTTC
many | TRBJ1-1 | TRBV12-3/TRBV12-4 | . | CASSRFANTEAFF | TGTGCCAGCAGCCGATTTGCTAACACTGAAGCTTTCTTT
many | TRBJ1-1 | TRBV3-1 | TRBD1 | CASSPGQANTEAFF | TGTGCCAGCAGCCCGGGACAGGCGAACACTGAAGCTTTCTTT
few | TRBJ2-7 | TRBV29-1 | TRBD1 | CSARPGTGGSYEQYF | TGCAGCGCTCGACCCGGGACAGGGGGCTCCTACGAGCAGTACTTC
many | TRBJ1-1 | TRBV7-3 | . | CASSAGAGTEAFF | TGTGCCAGCAGCGCCGGGGCCGGCACTGAAGCTTTCTTT
few | TRBJ1-5 | TRBV12-5 | TRBD1 | CASDGTGDGNQPQHF | TGTGCTAGTGATGGGACAGGGGACGGCAATCAGCCCCAGCATTTT
few | TRBJ2-1 | TRBV6-2/TRBV6-3 | TRBD2 | CASSYSISGSVSYNEQFF | TGTGCCAGCAGTTACTCGATTAGCGGGAGTGTCTCCTACAATGAGCAGTTCTTC
. | TRBJ2-1 | TRBV5-1 | TRBD2 | CASSRTSGSLNEQFF | TGCGCCAGCAGCCGGACTAGCGGGAGTCTGAATGAGCAGTTCTTC
many | TRBJ1-5 | TRBV12-3/TRBV12-4 | TRBD1 | CASSTDRGNQPQHF | TGTGCCAGCAGCACGGACAGGGGCAATCAGCCCCAGCATTTT
. | TRBJ2-5 | TRBV14 | . | CASSQGQAQYF | TGCGCCAGCAGCCAGGGACAAGCCCAGTACTTC
once | TRBJ2-7 | TRBV6-1 | . | CASSHDTSLLSYEQYF | TGTGCCAGCAGCCATGACACTAGCCTACTCTCCTACGAGCAGTACTTC
many | TRBJ1-1 | TRBV30 | . | CAWSWGTEAFF | TGTGCCTGGAGTTGGGGCACTGAAGCTTTCTTT
few | TRBJ2-1 | TRBV5-4 | TRBD2 | CASSWTSGGPYNEQFF | TGTGCCAGCAGCTGGACTAGCGGGGGACCCTACAATGAGCAGTTCTTC
few | TRBJ2-7 | TRBV6-1 | . | CASSRGSLYEQYF | TGTGCCAGCAGTCGGGGCAGCCTCTACGAGCAGTACTTC
. | TRBJ2-1 | TRBV6-2/TRBV6-3 | TRBD2 | CASTPGTSGGNEQFF | TGTGCCAGCACTCCAGGGACTAGCGGGGGCAATGAGCAGTTCTTC
many | TRBJ1-6 | TRBV5-1 | . | CASSSETYNSPLHF | TGCGCCAGCAGCTCCGAAACCTATAATTCACCCCTCCACTTT
many | TRBJ1-1 | TRBV29-1 | . | CSVERRTEAFF | TGCAGCGTTGAAAGGAGGACTGAAGCTTTCTTT
. | TRBJ1-2 | TRBV24-1 | TRBD1 | CATSGGQGNYGYTF | TGTGCCACCAGTGGGGGACAGGGGAACTATGGCTACACCTTC
few | TRBJ2-7 | TRBV5-4 | TRBD2 | CASSLAGSGGGYEQYF | TGTGCCAGCAGCTTGGCCGGGTCGGGAGGCGGGTACGAGCAGTACTTC
few | TRBJ2-1 | TRBV19 | . | CASSIRGGGMSDEQFF | TGTGCCAGTAGTATAAGGGGCGGCGGGATGAGTGATGAGCAGTTCTTC
many | TRBJ2-7 | TRBV2 | TRBD2 | CASKASGRAAYEQYF | TGTGCCAGCAAGGCTAGCGGGAGGGCCGCCTACGAGCAGTACTTC
. | TRBJ1-5 | TRBV4-1 | . | CASSPFEGGGYQPQHF | TGCGCCAGCAGCCCCTTCGAGGGAGGGGGGTATCAGCCCCAGCATTTT
many | TRBJ2-3 | TRBV28 | . | CASSFPGLASTDTQYF | TGTGCCAGCAGTTTCCCGGGCCTAGCTAGCACAGATACGCAGTATTTT
many | TRBJ1-5 | TRBV3-1 | . | CASSRGAPQGSNQPQHF | TGTGCCAGCAGCCGAGGGGCACCCCAAGGTAGCAATCAGCCCCAGCATTTT
. | TRBJ2-3 | TRBV7-2 | . | CASSLVSGADTQYF | TGTGCCAGCAGCTTGGTCAGCGGAGCAGATACGCAGTATTTT
many | TRBJ2-1 | TRBV29-1 | TRBD2 | CSVRRLAGVNEQFF | TGCAGCGTTCGTCGACTAGCGGGAGTGAATGAGCAGTTCTTC
. | TRBJ2-7 | TRBV7-9 | TRBD2 | CATLGLAGAYDEQYF | TGTGCCACTCTTGGGCTAGCGGGAGCTTACGACGAGCAGTACTTC
. | TRBJ1-4 | TRBV20-1 | . | CSAIREVDEKLFF | TGCAGTGCTATACGGGAGGTCGATGAAAAACTGTTTTTT
many | TRBJ2-7 | TRBV27 | . | CASRPRDTVSYEQYF | TGTGCCAGCAGGCCCCGGGACACTGTATCCTACGAGCAGTACTTC
many | TRBJ2-2 | TRBV2 | . | CASRTAPNTGELFF | TGTGCCAGCCGGACAGCTCCTAACACCGGGGAGCTGTTTTTT
many | TRBJ2-7 | TRBV6-2/TRBV6-3 | . | CASSWSDYEQYF | TGTGCCAGCAGTTGGAGTGACTACGAGCAGTACTTC
many | TRBJ1-5 | TRBV2 | . | CASSDVQGRSPQPQHF | TGTGCCAGCAGTGATGTACAGGGACGGAGTCCTCAGCCCCAGCATTTT
few | TRBJ1-6 | TRBV9 | TRBD1 | CASSGRDSINSPLHF | TGTGCCAGCAGCGGTCGGGACAGCATTAATTCACCCCTCCACTTT
few | TRBJ1-2 | TRBV6-1 | TRBD1 | CASTLRDRSYGYTF | TGTGCCAGCACGCTAAGGGACAGGAGCTATGGCTACACCTTC
many | TRBJ2-7 | TRBV10-3 | TRBD1 | CATEDRGTSYEQYF | TGTGCCACGGAGGACAGGGGCACCTCCTACGAGCAGTACTTC
many | TRBJ2-2 | TRBV11-1 | TRBD1 | CASSRDRVTGELFF | TGTGCCAGCAGCCGCGACAGGGTCACCGGGGAGCTGTTTTTT
many | TRBJ2-7 | TRBV27 | . | CASSRTVSYEQYF | TGTGCCAGCAGTCGGACAGTCTCCTACGAGCAGTACTTC
many | TRBJ2-7 | TRBV6-1 | TRBD2 | CATSGLAGNYEQYF | TGTGCCACCTCGGGACTAGCGGGCAACTACGAGCAGTACTTC
. | TRBJ2-7 | TRBV10-3 | . | CAISEGHEQYF | TGTGCCATCAGTGAAGGGCACGAGCAGTACTTC
many | TRBJ2-7 | TRBV6-2/TRBV6-3 | TRBD2 | CASRGGRVGEQYF | TGTGCCAGCAGAGGCGGGAGGGTAGGCGAGCAGTACTTC
many | TRBJ2-1 | TRBV24-1 | TRBD2 | CATSERSGGANEQFF | TGTGCCACCAGTGAAAGAAGCGGGGGAGCTAATGAGCAGTTCTTC
many | TRBJ2-7 | TRBV2 | . | CASSAGDYEQYF | TGTGCCAGCAGTGCAGGCGACTACGAGCAGTACTTC